The entry below describes one T cell receptor beta chain. Its cognate antigen has yet to be identified. No base-level quality is on record; no much larger clone is a single base apart. Sequencing took place on an Illumina NovaSeq 6000. TCR cDNA was made using 5'RACE template switching, a step that added a universal primer site and unique molecular identifiers. Priming of cDNA synthesis was performed from both the TCR alpha and TCR beta constant segments. Libraries were amplified in two PCR steps, with sample barcodes and sequencing adapters added in the second step. Sequencing of the libraries was done on either Illumina HiSeq 2500 (2x100 bp) or NovaSeq (2x150 bp). Regarding the original processing steps: MIGEC was used to demultiplex reads and collapse the reads into UMI consensus sequences, and MiXCR was used for V(D)J alignment. Vaccine-responding clonotypes were identified with edgeR using replicate PBMC samples, with FDR below 0.01 and a log2 fold change above 5 up to day 15 being required. Bulk clonotypes were assigned CD4 or CD8 identity according to which sequenced CD4 or CD8 repertoire held them at higher abundance. TCRdb trimmed public reads at Q25 via fastp, called clones via MiXCR and kept in-frame beta chains. Rows with one shared CDR3 protein collapse into an entry with the most common genes and DNA. The V and J calls follow TCRdb's processing rather than the paper's. For this sample the table gives more than 300,000 distinct CDR3 sequences, of which about 10% were detected only once. The ten largest clones capture around 3.2% of the sample.

The treatment or condition label, as the study defines it: live attenuated yellow fever vaccine strain. A standard Ficoll-Paque protocol was used to isolate PBMCs from peripheral blood. Dynabeads CD4 and CD8 positive selection kits were used to isolate CD4 and CD8 T-cell fractions. RNA was extracted with TriZol from bulk PBMCs, CD4 and CD8 fractions, and dextramer-positive and dextramer-negative fractions. The data originate from a study of T cells after yellow fever vaccination (dated by TCRdb to the late 2010s). For the study in its entirety: The SMART-Seq v4 Ultra Low Input RNA kit was used to prepare libraries from fractions with low cell numbers. To follow T-cell clones before and after primary and booster YFV17D yellow fever vaccination, bulk TCR alpha and beta repertoires were sequenced over time. The cohort comprised two healthy male donors, one aged 18 to 30 and one aged 30 to 40 years. Blood was collected at multiple timepoints before and after primary and secondary immunization, and bulk PBMC replicates and cell subsets were isolated. What the authors observed across the whole study: Because only a couple of donors were included in the study, the extent to which the findings can be generalized is limited. Compared with the primary T-cell response, the secondary T-cell response was faster but weaker, reaching its peak on day 5 rather than on day 15. After the booster, most of the clones that had expanded following primary vaccination were detected again (roughly 97% of CD4 and around 87% of CD8), which suggests that memory was broadly maintained. A small share of clonotypes was detected in both CD4 and CD8 compartments, with the overlap likely arising from convergent recombination. Because abundant contaminating clonotypes from the bulk population could be contained in FACS-sorted repertoires, computational filtering was required.

From the cysteine up to the phenylalanine, the CDR3 has a length of 15 residues. CDR3 DNA only is kept here, 45 bases in frame from base 1. As encoded in the germline V gene, CDR1 is MNHEY while CDR2 is SVGAGI. The trim is 0 bases for V and 8 bases for J, with a gap of 14 bases between the germline ends. The TCR was taken from a man aged 18 to 35 who received the YFV17D yellow fever vaccine. The V and J genes are TRBV6-5 and TRBJ2-1; perhaps TRBD2 is the D gene, with 7 bases matching. The source material was CD4+ T cells sorted from PBMCs, sampled 45 days after the yellow fever booster vaccination. The CDR3 in this case is CASSYSGGDPHEQFF. The DNA sequence is given as TGTGCCAGCAGTTACTCAGGGGGGGACCCCCATGAGCAGTTCTTC.